A selection of T cell receptor beta chains follows, all from one sample in a study of blood T cell repertoires in COVID-19. Repertoires were generated with immunoSEQ multiplex PCR, while TCRdb's copy carries only in-frame clones and drops some. Of roughly 200,000 clones listed, approximately 85% are singletons. Sequenced material: peripheral blood. These receptors were obtained from a human donor with active or convalescent COVID-19. The donor label of this sample is uncertain. Each CDR3 is given with its conserved first and last residue. Fields, in order: J gene, V gene, D gene, clone size, CDR3 DNA, CDR3 protein. D genes are given only for firm matches. Size is omitted from some rows. Given values are once, few, many or a class for expanded clones.

J gene: TRBJ2-6; V gene: TRBV19; D gene: -; clone size: -; CDR3 DNA: TGTGCCAGTAGTATCACAGTCGGGGGATATGGGGCCAACGTCCTGACTTTC; CDR3 protein: CASSITVGGYGANVLTF
J gene: TRBJ2-5; V gene: TRBV2; D gene: -; clone size: -; CDR3 DNA: TGTGCCAGCAGTGAAAAACTAGGGCGTGGGACCCAGTACTTC; CDR3 protein: CASSEKLGRGTQYF
J gene: TRBJ2-1; V gene: TRBV7-3; D gene: -; clone size: -; CDR3 DNA: TGTGCCAGCAGCCGACAAAAATACAATGAGCAGTTCTTC; CDR3 protein: CASSRQKYNEQFF
J gene: TRBJ1-4; V gene: TRBV5-1; D gene: -; clone size: -; CDR3 DNA: TGCGCCAGCAGCTTTGGCGGGGGCAATGAAAAACTGTTTTTT; CDR3 protein: CASSFGGGNEKLFF
J gene: TRBJ2-2; V gene: TRBV5-1; D gene: -; clone size: -; CDR3 DNA: TGCGCCAGCAACCCCCCGGGGAACACCGGGGAGCTGTTTTTT; CDR3 protein: CASNPPGNTGELFF
J gene: TRBJ1-2; V gene: TRBV6-5; D gene: -; clone size: once; CDR3 DNA: TGTGCCAGCGGCCTAAATGGTAGGGGCTATGGCTACACCTTC; CDR3 protein: CASGLNGRGYGYTF
J gene: TRBJ2-1; V gene: TRBV19; D gene: TRBD1; clone size: -; CDR3 DNA: TGTGCCAGTATCGGGACAGGGAAAAACAATGAGCAGTTCTTC; CDR3 protein: CASIGTGKNNEQFF
J gene: TRBJ2-5; V gene: TRBV20-1; D gene: -; clone size: -; CDR3 DNA: TGCAGCCAGAGCCAGCGAGAGACCCAGTACTTC; CDR3 protein: CSQSQRETQYF
J gene: TRBJ2-7; V gene: TRBV7-2; D gene: TRBD2; clone size: -; CDR3 DNA: TGTGCCAGCAGCCCTAGCGGGGGGGCCTACGAGCAGTACTTC; CDR3 protein: CASSPSGGAYEQYF
J gene: TRBJ2-7; V gene: TRBV13; D gene: TRBD2; clone size: -; CDR3 DNA: TGTGCCAGCAGCTACGGGAGGGGCGAGCAGTACTTC; CDR3 protein: CASSYGRGEQYF
J gene: TRBJ2-3; V gene: TRBV18; D gene: TRBD2; clone size: -; CDR3 DNA: TGTGCCAGCTCAGTCGGACTAGCGGGAATCCACACAGATACGCAGTATTTT; CDR3 protein: CASSVGLAGIHTDTQYF
J gene: TRBJ1-3; V gene: TRBV9; D gene: -; clone size: -; CDR3 DNA: TGTGCCAGCAGCGTGGGGACTTTGGGTTCTGGAAACACCATATATTTT; CDR3 protein: CASSVGTLGSGNTIYF
J gene: TRBJ2-3; V gene: TRBV29-1; D gene: -; clone size: -; CDR3 DNA: TGCAGCGTTGACCATGGACAGTACCATATCACAGATACGCAGTATTTT; CDR3 protein: CSVDHGQYHITDTQYF
J gene: TRBJ2-2; V gene: TRBV18; D gene: TRBD1; clone size: -; CDR3 DNA: TGTGCCAGCTCATCAAGGACAGGGTCCGGGGAGCTGTTTTTT; CDR3 protein: CASSSRTGSGELFF
J gene: TRBJ1-4; V gene: TRBV12-5; D gene: TRBD1; clone size: -; CDR3 DNA: TGTGCTAGTGGGAAACGGACAGGAGAGGGTGAAAAACTGTTTTTT; CDR3 protein: CASGKRTGEGEKLFF
J gene: TRBJ2-7; V gene: TRBV7-6; D gene: -; clone size: -; CDR3 DNA: TGTGCCAGCAGCTTAGCTGGAGGACCCCGTTACGAGCAGTACTTC; CDR3 protein: CASSLAGGPRYEQYF
J gene: TRBJ2-3; V gene: TRBV4-1; D gene: TRBD2; clone size: -; CDR3 DNA: TGCGCCAGCAGCGCCCAACTAGCGGTAGGCACAGATACGCAGTATTTT; CDR3 protein: CASSAQLAVGTDTQYF
J gene: TRBJ2-2; V gene: TRBV5-1; D gene: TRBD2; clone size: once; CDR3 DNA: TGCGCCAGCAGCAAGGGACTAGCGGGAGTCACCGGGGAGCTGTTTTTT; CDR3 protein: CASSKGLAGVTGELFF
J gene: TRBJ1-3; V gene: TRBV12-3/TRBV12-4; D gene: -; clone size: -; CDR3 DNA: TGTGCCAGCACGGGGGACTCTGGAAACACCATATATTTT; CDR3 protein: CASTGDSGNTIYF
J gene: TRBJ2-4; V gene: TRBV7-8; D gene: -; clone size: -; CDR3 DNA: TGTGCCAGCAGCTTAGTGAGGGGGGCCAAAAACATTCAGTACTTC; CDR3 protein: CASSLVRGAKNIQYF
J gene: TRBJ2-1; V gene: TRBV7-9; D gene: -; clone size: -; CDR3 DNA: TGTGCCAGCAGCTTACAAGGGCTAGCTTCGAATGAGCAGTTCTTC; CDR3 protein: CASSLQGLASNEQFF
J gene: TRBJ1-1; V gene: TRBV30; D gene: -; clone size: -; CDR3 DNA: TGTGCCTGGAGTACGGTGGTTCTAGAAGCTTTCTTT; CDR3 protein: CAWSTVVLEAFF
J gene: TRBJ2-3; V gene: TRBV7-6; D gene: -; clone size: -; CDR3 DNA: TGTGCCAGCAGCTTAATTGCGGGGCGAGGGACAGATACGCAGTATTTT; CDR3 protein: CASSLIAGRGTDTQYF
J gene: TRBJ1-2; V gene: TRBV6-5; D gene: TRBD1; clone size: few; CDR3 DNA: TGTGCCAGCAGTCGGGACAGGGGTGGCTACACCTTC; CDR3 protein: CASSRDRGGYTF
J gene: TRBJ2-1; V gene: TRBV19; D gene: TRBD2; clone size: -; CDR3 DNA: TGTGCCAGTAGTATGCCGCGGGGAGCGGGACTTCACAATGAGCAGTTCTTC; CDR3 protein: CASSMPRGAGLHNEQFF
J gene: TRBJ2-7; V gene: TRBV5-1; D gene: TRBD1; clone size: -; CDR3 DNA: TGCGCCAGCAAGGGGACAGGGGAGAACGAGCAGTACTTC; CDR3 protein: CASKGTGENEQYF
J gene: TRBJ2-2; V gene: TRBV10-3; D gene: -; clone size: -; CDR3 DNA: TGTGCCATCAGCCTCCGGGATCTCGCGAACACCGGGGAGCTGTTTTTT; CDR3 protein: CAISLRDLANTGELFF
J gene: TRBJ2-7; V gene: TRBV28; D gene: TRBD2; clone size: -; CDR3 DNA: TGTGCCACTCAAGCGGGGAGCAATCTCTACGAGCAGTACTTC; CDR3 protein: CATQAGSNLYEQYF
J gene: TRBJ2-1; V gene: TRBV7-3; D gene: -; clone size: -; CDR3 DNA: TGTGCCAGCAGCTTATCGGTTAGCTCCTACAATGAGCAGTTCTTC; CDR3 protein: CASSLSVSSYNEQFF
J gene: TRBJ1-2; V gene: TRBV19; D gene: TRBD1; clone size: -; CDR3 DNA: TGTGCCAGTAGTCCCTCCGGGACAGGGGGCCGGTATGGCTACACCTTC; CDR3 protein: CASSPSGTGGRYGYTF